This entry concerns a single T cell receptor beta chain. Antigen unknown. The germline gives CDR1 MGHRA, CDR2 YSYEKL. The CDR3 extends over 13 amino acids. With V trimmed by 4 bases and J by 6 bases, 2 bases remained unmatched. Each sorted fraction was over 95% pure. The entirety of the isolated RNA underwent reverse transcription, so expressed TCRB transcripts were sequenced. Naive, central memory and regulatory T cell samples yielded around 3.9 million reads on average. Profiled with immunoSEQ multiplex PCR; TCRdb holds only in-frame clones, not every one. The repertoire includes about 140,000 clones, less than 9% of them detected once, and around 1.5% sits in the top ten. This record comes from a study of beta chain features in type 1 diabetes. Findings and limits, study-wide: HLA influence on TCRB rearrangement stayed unresolved here. Lower insertion and higher deletion counts appeared at VDJ junctions in type 1 diabetes patients.

Sequencing input: central memory CD4+ T cells from blood. This rearrangement joins TRBV4-1 to TRBJ2-5; the match to TRBD1 covers 10 bases. The source is a woman aged 25 to 39 in good health. In DNA form, the CDR3 reads TGCGCCAGCAGCCGGGACAGGGGCCAGACCCAGTACTTC. Its translation: CASSRDRGQTQYF.